This T cell receptor beta chain came from a study of T cell responses to AZD1222 COVID-19 vaccine. General study findings and limits: All repertoire sampling was performed exclusively after the peak T cell response. Vaccine-associated CD4 TCRs spanned spike, dominant at 160-218 and 743-854. Mostly white British, mostly female donors; authors suggested clonal diversity may be underestimated. Reportedly, close to half of spike-specific TCRs are directed against unmutated variant regions.

Worth noting for this clone: The antigen is not known.

This CDR3 has 14 amino acids. The germline V and J ends were trimmed by 6 bases and 1 base, with 16 bases remaining between them. Germline CDR1 reads SQVTM; CDR2 reads ANQGSEA. Measured with immunoSEQ multiplex PCR; TCRdb has only the in-frame clones, and not every one. The sample consists of 100,000 to 150,000 clones, about nine tenths of them appearing once. The chain carries TRBV29-1 and TRBJ2-7; perhaps D is TRBD1 or TRBD2 (5 bases each). The specimen comprised peripheral blood, sampled on day 0 of AZD1222 vaccination. This sequence originates from an adult in good health. The CDR3 loop reads CSVLKGERSYEQYF. CDR3 in DNA: TGCAGCGTCCTCAAAGGGGAGCGATCCTACGAGCAGTACTTC.